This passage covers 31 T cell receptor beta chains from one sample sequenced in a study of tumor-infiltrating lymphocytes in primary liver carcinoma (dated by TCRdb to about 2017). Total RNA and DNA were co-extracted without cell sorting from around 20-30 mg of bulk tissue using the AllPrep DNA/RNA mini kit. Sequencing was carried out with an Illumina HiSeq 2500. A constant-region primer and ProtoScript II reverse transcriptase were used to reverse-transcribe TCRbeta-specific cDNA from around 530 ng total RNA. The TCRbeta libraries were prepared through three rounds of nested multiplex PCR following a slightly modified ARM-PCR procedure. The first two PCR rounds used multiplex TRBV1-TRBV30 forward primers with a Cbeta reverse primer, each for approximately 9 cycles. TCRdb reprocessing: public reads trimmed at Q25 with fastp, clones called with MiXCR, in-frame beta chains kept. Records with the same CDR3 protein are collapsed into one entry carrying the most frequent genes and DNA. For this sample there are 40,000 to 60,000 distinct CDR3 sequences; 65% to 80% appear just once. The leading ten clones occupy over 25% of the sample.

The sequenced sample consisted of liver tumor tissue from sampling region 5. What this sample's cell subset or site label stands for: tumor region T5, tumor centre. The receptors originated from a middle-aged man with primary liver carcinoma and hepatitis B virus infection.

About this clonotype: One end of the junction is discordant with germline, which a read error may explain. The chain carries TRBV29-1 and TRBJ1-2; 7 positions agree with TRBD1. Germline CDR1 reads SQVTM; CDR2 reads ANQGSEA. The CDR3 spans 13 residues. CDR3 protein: CNVAPGQDYGYTF. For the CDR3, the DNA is TGCAACGTCGCCCCCGGACAGGATTATGGCTACACATTC.

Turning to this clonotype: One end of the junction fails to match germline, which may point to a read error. The CDR3 sequence is CATSVKRRVGSSYIEQFF. The CDR3 DNA follows: TGTGCCACCAGTGTTAAGAGGCGGGTCGGGAGCTCCTACATTGAGCAGTTCTTC. This rearrangement joins TRBV24-1 to TRBJ2-1, with D perhaps TRBD2 (6 bases). Germline-derived CDR1 and CDR2 are KGHDR and SFDVKD. The CDR3 runs to 18 residues.

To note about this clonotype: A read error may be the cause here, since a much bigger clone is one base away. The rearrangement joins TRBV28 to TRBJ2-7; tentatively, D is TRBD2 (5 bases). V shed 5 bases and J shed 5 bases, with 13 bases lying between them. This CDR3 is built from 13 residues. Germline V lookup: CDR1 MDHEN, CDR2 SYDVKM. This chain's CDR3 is CASSPRAFNEQYF. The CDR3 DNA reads TGTGCCAGCAGTCCGAGGGCCTTCAACGAGCAGTACTTC.

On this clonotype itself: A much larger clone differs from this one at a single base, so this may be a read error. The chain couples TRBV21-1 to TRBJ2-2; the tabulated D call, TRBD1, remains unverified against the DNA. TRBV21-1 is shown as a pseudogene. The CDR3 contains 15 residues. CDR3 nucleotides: TGTGCCAGCAGCAAGGGACACTTAAACACCGTGGAGCTGTTTTTT. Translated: CASSKGHLNTVELFF.

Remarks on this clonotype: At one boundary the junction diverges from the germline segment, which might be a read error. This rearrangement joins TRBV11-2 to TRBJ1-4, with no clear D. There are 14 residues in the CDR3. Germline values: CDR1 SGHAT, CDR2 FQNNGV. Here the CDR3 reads CAGSLEVGDEKLFF. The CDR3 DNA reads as TGTGCCGGCAGCTTAGAGGTTGGAGACGAAAAACTATTTTTT.

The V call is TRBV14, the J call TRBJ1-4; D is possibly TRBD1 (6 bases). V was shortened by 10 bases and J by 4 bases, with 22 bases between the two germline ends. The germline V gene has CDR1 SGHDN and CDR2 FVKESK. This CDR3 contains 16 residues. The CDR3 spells CAINQEPGHFNEKLFF. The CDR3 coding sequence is TGTGCCATCAACCAGGAACCGGGACACTTTAATGAAAAACTGTTTTTT.

For the CDR3, the DNA is TGCAGCGTTGAACCCCTGACTAGCGGGGACAATGAGCAGTTCTTC. As protein: CSVEPLTSGDNEQFF. This chain uses TRBV29-1 with TRBJ2-1; TRBD2 aligns across 11 bases. This CDR3 has 15 amino acids. Germline assignment: CDR1 SQVTM and CDR2 ANQGSEA. The J segment lost 5 bases and the V segment lost 2 bases, leaving 5 bases of the junction unmatched.

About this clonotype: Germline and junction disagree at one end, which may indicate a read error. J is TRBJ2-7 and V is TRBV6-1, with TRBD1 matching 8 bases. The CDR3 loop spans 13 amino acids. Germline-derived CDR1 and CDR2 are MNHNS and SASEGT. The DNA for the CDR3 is TGTGCCAGTAGTGACAGGGGCCTTTACGAGCGGTACTTC. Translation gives CASSDRGLYERYF.

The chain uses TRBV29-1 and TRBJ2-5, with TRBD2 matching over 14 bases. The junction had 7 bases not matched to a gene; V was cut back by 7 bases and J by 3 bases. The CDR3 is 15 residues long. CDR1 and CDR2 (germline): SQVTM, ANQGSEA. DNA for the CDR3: TGCAGCGCAGGACTAGCGGGAGGACGGGAAGAGACCCAGTACTTC. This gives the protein CSAGLAGGREETQYF. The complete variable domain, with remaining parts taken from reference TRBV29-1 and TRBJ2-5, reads SAVISQKPSRDICQRGTSLTIQCQVDSQVTMMFWYRQQPGQSLTLIATANQGSEATYESGFVIDKFPISRPNLTFSTLTVSNMSPEDSSIYLCSAGLAGGREETQYFGPGTRLLVL.

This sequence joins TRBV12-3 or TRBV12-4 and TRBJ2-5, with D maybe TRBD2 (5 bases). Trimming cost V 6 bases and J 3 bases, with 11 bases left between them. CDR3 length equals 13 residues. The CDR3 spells CASSHTRKETQYF. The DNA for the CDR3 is TGTGCCAGCAGCCATACTAGAAAAGAGACCCAGTACTTC.

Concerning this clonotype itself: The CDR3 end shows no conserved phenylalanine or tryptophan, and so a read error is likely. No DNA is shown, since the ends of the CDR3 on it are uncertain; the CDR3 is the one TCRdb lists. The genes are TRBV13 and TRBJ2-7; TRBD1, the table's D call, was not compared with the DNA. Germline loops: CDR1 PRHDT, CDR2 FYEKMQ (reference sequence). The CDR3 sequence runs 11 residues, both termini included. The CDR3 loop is CASSLGQGGYL.

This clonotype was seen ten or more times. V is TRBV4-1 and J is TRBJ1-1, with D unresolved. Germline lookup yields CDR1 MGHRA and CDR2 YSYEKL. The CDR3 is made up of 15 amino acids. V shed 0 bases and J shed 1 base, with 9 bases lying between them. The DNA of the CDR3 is TGCGCCAGCAGCCAAGAAGTCACCCAGAACACTGAAGCTTTCTTT. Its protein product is CASSQEVTQNTEAFF.

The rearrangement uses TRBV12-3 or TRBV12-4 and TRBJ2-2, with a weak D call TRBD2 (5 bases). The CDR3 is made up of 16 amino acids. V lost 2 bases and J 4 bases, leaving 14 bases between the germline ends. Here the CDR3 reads CASSLYSGSITGELFF. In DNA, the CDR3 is TGTGCCAGCAGTTTATACTCGGGGTCCATCACCGGGGAGCTGTTTTTT.

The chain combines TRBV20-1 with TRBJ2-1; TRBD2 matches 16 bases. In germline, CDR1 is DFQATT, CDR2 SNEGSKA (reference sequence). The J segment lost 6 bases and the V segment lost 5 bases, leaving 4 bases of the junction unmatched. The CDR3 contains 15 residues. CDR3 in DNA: TGCAGTGCTCTGGGACTAGCGGGAGGGGGCAATGAGCAGTTCTTC. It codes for CSALGLAGGGNEQFF.

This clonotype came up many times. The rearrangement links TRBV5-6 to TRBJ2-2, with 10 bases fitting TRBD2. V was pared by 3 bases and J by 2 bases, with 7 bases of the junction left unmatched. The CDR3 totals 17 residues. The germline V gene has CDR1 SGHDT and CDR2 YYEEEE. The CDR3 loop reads CASSSTTSGLNTGELFF. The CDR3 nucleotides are TGTGCCAGCAGCTCGACGACTAGCGGGCTTAACACCGGGGAGCTGTTTTTT. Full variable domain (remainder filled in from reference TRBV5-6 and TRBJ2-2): DAGVTQSPTHLIKTRGQQVTLRCSPKSGHDTVSWYQQALGQGPQFIFQYYEEEERQRGNFPDRFSGHQFPNYSSELNVNALLLGDSALYLCASSSTTSGLNTGELFFGEGSRLTVL.

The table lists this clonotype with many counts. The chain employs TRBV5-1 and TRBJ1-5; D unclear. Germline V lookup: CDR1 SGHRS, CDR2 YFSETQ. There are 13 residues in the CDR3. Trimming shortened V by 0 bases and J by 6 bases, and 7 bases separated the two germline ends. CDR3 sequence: CASSLEPGQPQHF. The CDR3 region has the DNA TGCGCCAGCAGCTTGGAGCCGGGTCAGCCCCAGCATTTT.

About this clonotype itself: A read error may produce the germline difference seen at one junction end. CDR3: CASTSDWGISGANILTF. As DNA, the CDR3 is TGTGCCAGCACTTCCGATTGGGGAATCTCTGGGGCCAACATCCTGACTTTC. The chain employs TRBV6-1 and TRBJ2-6; weak D call: TRBD1 (5 bases). The CDR3 totals 17 residues. Looked up from germline, CDR1 is MNHNS and CDR2 is SASEGT.

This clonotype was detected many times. This CDR3 is CAISERASAYNEQFF. Here the CDR3 DNA reads TGTGCCATCAGTGAGCGGGCTAGCGCCTACAATGAGCAGTTCTTC. The chain has TRBV10-3 and TRBJ2-1, with TRBD2 as a possible D gene (6 bases). Germline V gene lookup returns CDR1 ENHRY and CDR2 SYGVKD. This CDR3 is 15 amino acids long. The V end was cut by 2 bases, the J end by 2 bases, with 10 bases between.

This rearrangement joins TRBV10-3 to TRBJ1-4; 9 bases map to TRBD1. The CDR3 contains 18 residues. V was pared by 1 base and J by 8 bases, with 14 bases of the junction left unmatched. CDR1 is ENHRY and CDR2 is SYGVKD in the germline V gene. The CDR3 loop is CAISELVSGQGLNEKLFF. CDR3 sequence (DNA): TGTGCCATCAGTGAGTTGGTCTCGGGACAGGGCTTGAACGAAAAACTGTTTTTT.

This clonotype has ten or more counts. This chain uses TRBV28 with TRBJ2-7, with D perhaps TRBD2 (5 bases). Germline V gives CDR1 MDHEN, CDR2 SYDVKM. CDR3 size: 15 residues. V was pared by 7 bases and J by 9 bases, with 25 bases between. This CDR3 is CASTTPTRATGGQYF. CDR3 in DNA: TGTGCCAGCACGACACCCACGAGGGCTACTGGAGGGCAGTACTTC. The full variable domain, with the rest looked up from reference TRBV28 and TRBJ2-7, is DVKVTQSSRYLVKRTGEKVFLECVQDMDHENMFWYRQDPGLGLRLIYFSYDVKMKEKGDIPEGYSVSREKKERFSLILESASTNQTSMYLCASTTPTRATGGQYFGPGTRLTVT.

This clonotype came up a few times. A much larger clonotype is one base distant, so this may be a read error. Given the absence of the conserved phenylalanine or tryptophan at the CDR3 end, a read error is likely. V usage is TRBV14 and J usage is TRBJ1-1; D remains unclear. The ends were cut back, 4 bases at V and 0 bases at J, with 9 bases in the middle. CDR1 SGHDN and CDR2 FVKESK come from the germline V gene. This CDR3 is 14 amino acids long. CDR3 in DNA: TGTGCCAGCAGCCCCAGAGGGTTGAACACTGAAGCTTTCTCT. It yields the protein CASSPRGLNTEAFS.

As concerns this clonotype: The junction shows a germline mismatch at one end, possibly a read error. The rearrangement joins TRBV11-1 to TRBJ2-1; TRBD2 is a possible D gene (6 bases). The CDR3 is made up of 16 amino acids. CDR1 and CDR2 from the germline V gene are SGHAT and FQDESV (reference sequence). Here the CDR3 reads CVSSLGLGLPTHEQFF. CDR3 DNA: TGTGTCAGCAGTTTAGGCCTGGGACTTCCTACGCATGAGCAGTTCTTT.

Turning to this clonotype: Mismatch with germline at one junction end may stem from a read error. The CDR3 nucleotides read TGTGCCAACAGCGCCCCTGGACAAACAAACACCGGGGGGCTGTTTTTT. Its protein is CANSAPGQTNTGGLFF. V and J are TRBV11-2 and TRBJ2-2; a possible D gene is TRBD2 (6 bases). The CDR3 totals 16 residues. CDR1 SGHAT and CDR2 FQNNGV come from the germline V gene.

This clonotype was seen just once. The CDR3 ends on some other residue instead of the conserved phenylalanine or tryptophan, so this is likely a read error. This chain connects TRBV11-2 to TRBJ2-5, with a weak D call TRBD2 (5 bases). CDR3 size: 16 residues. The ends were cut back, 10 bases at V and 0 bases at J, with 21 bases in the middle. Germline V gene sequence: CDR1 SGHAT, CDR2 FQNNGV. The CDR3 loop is CANRSQDLAHQETQYI. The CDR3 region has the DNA TGTGCCAACAGATCCCAGGACTTGGCCCACCAAGAGACCCAGTACATC.

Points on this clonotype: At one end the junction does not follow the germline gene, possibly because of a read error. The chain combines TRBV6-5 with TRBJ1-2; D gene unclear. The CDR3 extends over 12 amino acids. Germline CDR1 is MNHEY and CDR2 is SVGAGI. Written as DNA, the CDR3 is TGTGCCAGCAATTACCGGGGTTATGGCTACACCTTC. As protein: CASNYRGYGYTF.

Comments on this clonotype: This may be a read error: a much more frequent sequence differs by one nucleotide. CDR3 sequence reads: CAWSLAGVWYEQFF. For the CDR3, the DNA is TGTGCCTGGAGTCTAGCGGGAGTCTGGTATGAGCAGTTCTTC. This chain connects TRBV30 to TRBJ2-1; 10 bases fit TRBD2. Germline V gives CDR1 GTSNPN, CDR2 SVGIG (reference sequence). CDR3 length: 14 residues. Trimming removed 2 bases from V and 8 bases from J; junction bases left unmatched: 6.

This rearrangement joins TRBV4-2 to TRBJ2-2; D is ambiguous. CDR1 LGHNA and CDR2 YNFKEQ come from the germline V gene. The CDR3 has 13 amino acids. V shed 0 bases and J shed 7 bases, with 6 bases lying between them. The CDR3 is CASSQEYDGELFF. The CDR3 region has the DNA TGTGCCAGCAGCCAAGAGTACGACGGGGAGCTGTTTTTT.

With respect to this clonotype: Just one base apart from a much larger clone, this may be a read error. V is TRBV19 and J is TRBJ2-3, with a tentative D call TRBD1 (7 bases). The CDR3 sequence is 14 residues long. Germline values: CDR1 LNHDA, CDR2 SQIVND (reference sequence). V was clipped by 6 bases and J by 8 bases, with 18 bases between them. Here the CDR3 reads CASRPQGGAGTQYF. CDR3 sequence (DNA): TGTGCCAGTAGACCTCAGGGGGGCGCAGGTACGCAGTATTTT.

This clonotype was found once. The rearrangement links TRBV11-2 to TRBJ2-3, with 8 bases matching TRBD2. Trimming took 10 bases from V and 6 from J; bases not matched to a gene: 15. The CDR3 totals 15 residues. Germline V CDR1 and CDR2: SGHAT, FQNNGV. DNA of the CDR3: TGTGCCAACTGCCACACTAGCGGCTTCGGGGATACGCAGTATTTT. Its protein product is CANCHTSGFGDTQYF. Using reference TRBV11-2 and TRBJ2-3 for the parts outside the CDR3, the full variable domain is EAGVAQSPRYKIIEKRQSVAFWCNPISGHATLYWYQQILGQGPKLLIQFQNNGVVDDSQLPKDRFSAERLKGVDSTLKIQPAKLEDSAVYLCANCHTSGFGDTQYFGPGTRLTVL.

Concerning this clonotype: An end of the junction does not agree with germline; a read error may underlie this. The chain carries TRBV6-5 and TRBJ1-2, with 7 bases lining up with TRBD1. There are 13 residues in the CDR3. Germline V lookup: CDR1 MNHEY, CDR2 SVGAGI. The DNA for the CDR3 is TGTGTCAGCAGAGACGACAGGGTACACGGCTACACCTTC. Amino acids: CVSRDDRVHGYTF.

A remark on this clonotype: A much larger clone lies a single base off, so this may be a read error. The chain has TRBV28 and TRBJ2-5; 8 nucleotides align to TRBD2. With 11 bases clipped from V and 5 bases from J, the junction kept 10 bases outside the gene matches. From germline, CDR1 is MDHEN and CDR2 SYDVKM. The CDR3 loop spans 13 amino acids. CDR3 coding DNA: TGTGCCCACTGGAGCGGGAGTTGGGAGACCCAGTACTTC. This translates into CAHWSGSWETQYF.